A selection of T cell receptor beta chains follows, all from one sample in a study of blood T cell repertoires in COVID-19. The method was immunoSEQ multiplex PCR; TCRdb's version includes in-frame clones alone and lacks a portion of them. The sample carries some 120,000 clones, more than 75% recorded once. The specimen was peripheral blood. Source of these receptors: a woman between 50 and 59 years old who had recovered from COVID-19. CDR3s include the opening cysteine and the closing phenylalanine or tryptophan. D genes are given only for firm matches. Clone size is stated in some rows and not others, as once, few, many or a class when expanded.

clone_size d_call j_call v_call cdr3_aa cdr3_nt
NA NA TRBJ1-3 TRBV6-5 CASSDQAGNTIYF TGTGCCAGCAGCGACCAGGCTGGAAACACCATATATTTT
few TRBD2 TRBJ2-1 TRBV11-3 CASSSFQSSGIMVF TGTGCCAGCAGCTCCTTTCAATCTAGCGGGATCATGGTCTTC
NA NA TRBJ1-3 TRBV5-1 CASSSEIFSGNTIYF TGCGCCAGCAGCTCCGAGATATTCTCTGGAAACACCATATATTTT
few NA TRBJ1-1 TRBV20-1 CSADSSTEAFF TGCAGTGCTGACTCGAGCACTGAAGCTTTCTTT
NA TRBD2 TRBJ2-3 TRBV24-1 CATSDHREVTDTQYF TGTGCCACCAGTGATCATCGGGAGGTCACAGATACGCAGTATTTT
NA NA TRBJ1-1 TRBV29-1 CSVVTLQDTEAFF TGCAGCGTTGTGACACTACAGGACACTGAAGCTTTCTTT
NA TRBD1 TRBJ1-2 TRBV4-1 CASSSRQGPDYGYTF TGCGCCAGCAGCTCTCGACAGGGTCCTGACTATGGCTACACCTTC
NA NA TRBJ2-6 TRBV3-1/TRBV3-2 CASSPYRALSSGANVLTF TGTGCCAGCAGCCCCTACAGGGCCTTAAGCTCTGGGGCCAACGTCCTGACTTTC
NA TRBD1 TRBJ1-5 TRBV6-5 CASRTGVLPNQPQHF TGTGCCAGTCGGACAGGGGTCCTACCCAATCAGCCCCAGCATTTT
NA TRBD1 TRBJ1-4 TRBV18 CASSPGPGQGEKLFF TGTGCCAGCTCACCAGGACCGGGACAGGGAGAGAAACTGTTTTTT
NA NA TRBJ1-2 TRBV5-5 CASSSLLGAGDYGYTF TGTGCCAGCAGCTCCCTGTTGGGGGCGGGGGACTATGGCTACACCTTC
NA TRBD2 TRBJ2-1 TRBV3-1/TRBV3-2 CASSQTGTSGYNEQFF TGTGCCAGCAGCCAGACCGGGACTAGCGGGTACAATGAGCAGTTCTTC
NA NA TRBJ1-5 TRBV12-3/TRBV12-4 CASSGQNNQPQHF TGTGCCAGCAGTGGACAGAACAATCAGCCCCAGCATTTT
NA TRBD1 TRBJ2-7 TRBV28 CASSWDSRAPSQYF TGTGCCAGCAGTTGGGACAGCCGGGCCCCTTCGCAGTACTTC
NA NA TRBJ2-5 TRBV7-2 CASSLYWRKKTQYF TGTGCCAGCAGCTTATATTGGCGGAAAAAGACCCAGTACTTC
NA TRBD2 TRBJ2-3 TRBV3-1/TRBV3-2 CASSASGSTDTQYF TGTGCCAGCAGTGCTAGCGGCTCCACAGATACGCAGTATTTT
NA NA TRBJ1-2 TRBV18 CASSPPGGWNYGYTF TGTGCCAGCTCACCACCGGGCGGGTGGAACTATGGCTACACCTTC
NA NA TRBJ2-7 TRBV4-2 CASSQEPGSTYEQYF TGTGCCAGCAGCCAAGAACCGGGTAGCACCTACGAGCAGTACTTC
NA TRBD1 TRBJ2-7 TRBV11-2 CASSQRDRGAYEQYF TGTGCCAGCAGCCAAAGGGACAGGGGAGCGTACGAGCAGTACTTC
NA TRBD1 TRBJ1-5 TRBV5-1 CASSSQPTGDGSNQPQHF TGCGCCAGCAGCTCCCAACCGACAGGGGACGGAAGCAATCAGCCCCAGCATTTT
NA TRBD1 TRBJ1-5 TRBV2 CASSANTGGTQPQHF TGTGCCAGCAGCGCAAACACAGGGGGTACTCAGCCCCAGCATTTT
NA TRBD1 TRBJ2-2 TRBV3-1/TRBV3-2 CASSLGQLTGELFF TGTGCCAGCAGCCTGGGACAGCTCACCGGGGAGCTGTTTTTT
NA NA TRBJ1-1 TRBV3-1/TRBV3-2 CASSPHRGGNTEAFF TGTGCCAGCAGCCCACACCGTGGAGGGAACACTGAAGCTTTCTTT
NA NA TRBJ2-3 TRBV7-2 CASSLERTDTQYF TGTGCCAGCAGCTTAGAACGGACAGATACGCAGTATTTT
NA TRBD2 TRBJ2-3 TRBV4-1 CASSAFASSGDTQYF TGCGCCAGCAGCGCCTTCGCCTCTAGCGGGGATACGCAGTATTTT
NA TRBD1 TRBJ1-2 TRBV9 CASSPQGTGQGYTF TGTGCCAGCAGCCCGCAGGGGACAGGGCAAGGCTACACCTTC
NA TRBD1 TRBJ1-6 TRBV4-1 CASSIRDRERSPLHF TGCGCCAGCAGCATCCGGGACAGGGAACGTTCACCCCTCCACTTT
NA TRBD2 TRBJ2-3 TRBV30 CAWSSLAGGNTDTQYF TGTGCCTGGTCTTCCCTAGCGGGGGGGAACACAGATACGCAGTATTTT
once TRBD1 TRBJ1-5 TRBV7-2 CASSLGGQGPGRAQHF TGTGCCAGCAGCTTAGGCGGACAGGGCCCGGGGAGGGCCCAGCATTTT
NA TRBD1 TRBJ2-3 TRBV27 CASSEQGPTQYF TGTGCCAGCTCTGAACAGGGGCCGACGCAGTATTTT
NA NA TRBJ2-2 TRBV11-2 CASSHLASWTVNTGELFF TGTGCCAGCAGCCATCTGGCTAGTTGGACAGTGAACACCGGGGAGCTGTTTTTT
NA NA TRBJ2-7 TRBV6-1 CASSEGGPATYEQYF TGTGCCAGCAGTGAAGGGGGGCCCGCCACCTACGAGCAGTACTTC
NA TRBD1 TRBJ2-7 TRBV7-9 CASSLGGQDSYEQYF TGTGCCAGCAGCTTAGGGGGACAGGACTCCTACGAGCAGTACTTC
NA NA TRBJ2-1 TRBV4-1 CASSQDPTSSYNEQFF TGCGCCAGCAGCCAAGATCCTACGAGCTCCTACAATGAGCAGTTCTTC
NA NA TRBJ1-1 TRBV9 CASSVGAKNTEAFF TGTGCCAGCAGCGTAGGGGCAAAGAACACTGAAGCTTTCTTT
NA NA TRBJ1-5 TRBV10-2 CASSETILVPQHF TGCGCCAGCAGTGAGACCATTCTAGTACCCCAGCATTTT
NA NA TRBJ2-1 TRBV5-1 CASSSNSGVVKFF TGCGCCAGCAGCTCCAATTCGGGGGTAGTTAAGTTCTTC
NA TRBD1 TRBJ2-7 TRBV18 CASSRGQYYEQYF TGTGCCAGCTCTCGGGGACAGTACTACGAGCAGTACTTC
NA TRBD1 TRBJ1-2 TRBV6-1 CASSERGQGDPGGYTF TGTGCCAGCAGTGAACGGGGGCAGGGGGATCCCGGAGGCTACACCTTC
NA NA TRBJ2-4 TRBV15 CATSRTREAKNIQYF TGTGCCACCAGCAGAACGAGAGAAGCCAAAAACATTCAGTACTTC
few NA TRBJ2-7 TRBV15 CATSGGADEQYF TGTGCCACCAGCGGGGGGGCGGACGAGCAGTACTTC
NA TRBD2 TRBJ2-3 TRBV24-1 CATSDPGGTSGEGGTQYF TGTGCCACCAGTGACCCCGGTGGGACTAGCGGGGAAGGGGGTACGCAGTATTTT
NA TRBD2 TRBJ2-5 TRBV9 CASSVGGLAGDQETQYF TGTGCCAGCAGCGTAGGAGGACTAGCGGGAGACCAAGAGACCCAGTACTTC
NA TRBD1 TRBJ1-5 TRBV30 CAWSTGQQNQPQHF TGTGCCTGGAGTACGGGACAGCAAAATCAGCCCCAGCATTTT
once TRBD2 TRBJ2-2 TRBV4-1 CASSQESLAGGNTGELFF TGCGCCAGCAGCCAAGAGTCCTTAGCGGGGGGGAACACCGGGGAGCTGTTTTTT
NA TRBD2 TRBJ2-3 TRBV7-6 CASSPTSGGSRTTDTQYF TGTGCCAGCAGCCCTACTAGCGGGGGGTCCCGAACCACAGATACGCAGTATTTT
NA NA TRBJ1-3 TRBV18 CASSPFQSLINTIYF TGTGCCAGCTCACCCTTTCAGTCGTTGATAAACACCATATATTTT
NA NA TRBJ1-1 TRBV4-1 CASSQDPLLNTEAFF TGCGCCAGCAGCCAAGATCCACTCCTGAACACTGAAGCTTTCTTT
NA TRBD2 TRBJ2-3 TRBV2 CASNRLAGGDTQYF TGTGCCAGCAACCGACTAGCGGGGGGAGATACGCAGTATTTT
NA TRBD1 TRBJ2-7 TRBV4-2 CASSQSTRQGREQYF TGTGCCAGCAGCCAATCGACCCGACAGGGGAGAGAGCAGTACTTC
NA TRBD1 TRBJ1-1 TRBV6-6 CASRQGALNTEAFF TGTGCCAGCAGACAGGGGGCCTTGAACACTGAAGCTTTCTTT
NA NA TRBJ1-4 TRBV4-1 CASSQGDMNEKLFF TGCGCCAGCAGCCAAGGGGACATGAATGAAAAACTGTTTTTT